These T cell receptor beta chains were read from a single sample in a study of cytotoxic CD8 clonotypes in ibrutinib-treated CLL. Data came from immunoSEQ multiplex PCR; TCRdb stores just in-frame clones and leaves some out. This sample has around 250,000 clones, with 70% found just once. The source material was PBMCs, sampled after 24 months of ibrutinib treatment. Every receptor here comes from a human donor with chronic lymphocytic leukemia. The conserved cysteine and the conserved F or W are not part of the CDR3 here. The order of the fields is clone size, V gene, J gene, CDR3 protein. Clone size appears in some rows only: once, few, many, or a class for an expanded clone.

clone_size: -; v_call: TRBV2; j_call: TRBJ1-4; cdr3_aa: ASVKNEKLF
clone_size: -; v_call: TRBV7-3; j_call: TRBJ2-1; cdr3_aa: ASKREPTHNEQF
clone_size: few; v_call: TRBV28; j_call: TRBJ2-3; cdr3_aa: ASSLSSLGGTDTQY
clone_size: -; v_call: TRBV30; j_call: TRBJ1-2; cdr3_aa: AWSAGEVNGYT
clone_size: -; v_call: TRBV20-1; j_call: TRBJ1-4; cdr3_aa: SSETNEKLF
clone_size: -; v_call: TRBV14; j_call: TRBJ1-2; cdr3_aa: ASSPDRRGNYGYT
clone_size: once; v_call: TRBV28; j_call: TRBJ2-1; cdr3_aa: ASSLLGGLAGVDEQF
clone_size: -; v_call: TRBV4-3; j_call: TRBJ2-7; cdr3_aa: ASSQTAFVFEQY
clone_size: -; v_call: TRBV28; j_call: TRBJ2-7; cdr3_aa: ASSSGGVPEQY
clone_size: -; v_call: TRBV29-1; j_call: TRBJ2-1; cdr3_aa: SVESPDSYNEQF
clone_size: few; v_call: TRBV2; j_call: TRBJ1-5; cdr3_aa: ASSGFSNRGEPQH
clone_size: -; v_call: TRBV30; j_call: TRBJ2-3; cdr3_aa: AFGLAGSFDTQY
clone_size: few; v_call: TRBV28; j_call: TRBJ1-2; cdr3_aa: ASSSQGWEGYT
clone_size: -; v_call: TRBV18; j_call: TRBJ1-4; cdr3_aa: ASSPQGAGEKLF
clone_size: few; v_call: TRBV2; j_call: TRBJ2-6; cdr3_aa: ASRDPGASPGANVLT
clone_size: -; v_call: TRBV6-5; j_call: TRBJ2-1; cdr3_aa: ASSYSPASSYNEQF
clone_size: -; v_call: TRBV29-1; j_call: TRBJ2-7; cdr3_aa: SVEEVGGEQY
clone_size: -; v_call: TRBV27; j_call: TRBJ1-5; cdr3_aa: ASRDQGARQPQH
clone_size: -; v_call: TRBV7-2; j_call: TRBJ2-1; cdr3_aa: ASSLEDRTQF
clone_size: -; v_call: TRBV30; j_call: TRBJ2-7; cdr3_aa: AWSGGGYEQY
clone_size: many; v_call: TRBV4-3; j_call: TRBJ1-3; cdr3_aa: ASSQDQGANTIY
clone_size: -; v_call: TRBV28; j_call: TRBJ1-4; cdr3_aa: ASSFPWGMRNEKLF
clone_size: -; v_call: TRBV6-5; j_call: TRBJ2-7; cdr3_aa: ASSDLGGSGQY
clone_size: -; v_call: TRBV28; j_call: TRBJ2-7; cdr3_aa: ASSLLEGGSPYEQY
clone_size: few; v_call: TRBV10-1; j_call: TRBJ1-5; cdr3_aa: ASSESANQPQH
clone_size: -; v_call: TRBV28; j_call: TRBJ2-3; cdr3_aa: ASSFTGKGYGTQY
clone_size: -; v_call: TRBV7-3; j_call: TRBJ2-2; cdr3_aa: ASSRGQGDSGELF
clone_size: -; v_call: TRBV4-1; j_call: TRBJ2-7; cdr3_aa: ASSQDGTAVYYEQY
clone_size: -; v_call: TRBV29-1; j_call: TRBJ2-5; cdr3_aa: SVGSSVLGGETQY
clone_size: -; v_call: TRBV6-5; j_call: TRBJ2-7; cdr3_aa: ASSHEGLATYEQY
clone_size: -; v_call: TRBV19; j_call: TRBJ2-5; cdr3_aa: ASSYSLTSLWGETQY
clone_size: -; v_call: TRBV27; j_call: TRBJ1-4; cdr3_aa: ASSSPGSVNEKLF
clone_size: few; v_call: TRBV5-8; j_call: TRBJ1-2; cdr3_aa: ASSLGQGTGVPYGYT
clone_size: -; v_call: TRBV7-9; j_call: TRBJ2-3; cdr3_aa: ASSLVPYRSDTQY
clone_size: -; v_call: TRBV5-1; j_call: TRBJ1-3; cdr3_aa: ASSMTNGNTIY
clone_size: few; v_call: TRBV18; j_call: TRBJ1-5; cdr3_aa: ASSSGGDQPQH
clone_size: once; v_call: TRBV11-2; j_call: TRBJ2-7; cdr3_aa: ASSFGTGRQEQY
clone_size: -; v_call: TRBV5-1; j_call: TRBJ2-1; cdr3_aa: ASSPAGEQF
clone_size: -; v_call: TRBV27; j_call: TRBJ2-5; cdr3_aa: ASSPGDRGIETQY
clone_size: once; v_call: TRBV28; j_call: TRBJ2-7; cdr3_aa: ASSSGQGNSYEQY
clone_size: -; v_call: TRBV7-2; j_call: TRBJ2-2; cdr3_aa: ASSLGSGSTGELF
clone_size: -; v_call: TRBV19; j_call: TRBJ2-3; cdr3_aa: ASLSGDTDTQY
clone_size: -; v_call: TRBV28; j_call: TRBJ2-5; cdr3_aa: ASSLRGPEWETQY
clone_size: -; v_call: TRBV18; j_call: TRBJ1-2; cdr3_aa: ASSPLARSEVDGYT
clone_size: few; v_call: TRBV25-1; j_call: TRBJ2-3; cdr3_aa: ASSDWLSADTQY
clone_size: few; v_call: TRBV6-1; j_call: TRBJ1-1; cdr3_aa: ASTRTGNTEAF
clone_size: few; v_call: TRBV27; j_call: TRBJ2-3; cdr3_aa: ASSRGDGSTDTQY
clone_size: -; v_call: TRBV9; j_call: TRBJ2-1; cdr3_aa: ASSPPPRRGYYNEQF
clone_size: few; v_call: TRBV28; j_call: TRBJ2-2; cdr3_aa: ASSIEALNTGELF
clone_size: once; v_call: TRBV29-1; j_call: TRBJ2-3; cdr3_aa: SVDGAGGDTQY
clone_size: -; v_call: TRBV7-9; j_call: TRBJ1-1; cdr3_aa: ASSLTGGTEAF
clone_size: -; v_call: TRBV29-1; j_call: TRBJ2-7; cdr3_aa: SVTGTPAYEQY
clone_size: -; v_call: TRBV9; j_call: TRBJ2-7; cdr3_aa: ASSVSSTANYEQY
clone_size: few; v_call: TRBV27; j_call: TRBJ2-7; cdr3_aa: ASSSWDGTNEQY